This T cell receptor (beta chain) was obtained from a study of OX40 agonist ivuxolimab in advanced cancers. Study details: The dose-escalation group included hepatocellular carcinoma, melanoma, renal cell carcinoma and head and neck cancer.

The V end was cut by 0 bases, the J end by 13 bases, with 22 bases between. In germline, CDR1 is MNHNS, CDR2 SASEGT. The CDR3 sequence is 16 residues long. Clones were sequenced by immunoSEQ multiplex PCR, and TCRdb holds only the in-frame ones, with some missing. The sample lists 84,000 or so clones, just over 90% occurring once. This sequence was found in an adult with an advanced solid tumor such as melanoma, head and neck, liver or kidney cancer. The chain recombines TRBV6-1 with TRBJ2-1; D possibly corresponds to TRBD1 (5 bases). This specimen consisted of CD4+ or CD8+ T cells sorted from blood, obtained in a trial of the OX40 agonist ivuxolimab. The CDR3 coding sequence is TGTGCCAGCAGTGAAGCAGGGGCAGGGATAGGAAACATTCAGTTCTTC. It codes for CASSEAGAGIGNIQFF.